A selection of T cell receptor beta chains follows, all from one sample in a study of shared clonotypes between healthy human individuals. TCRdb's table, derived via immunoSEQ multiplex PCR, lists solely in-frame clones and lacks some. The sample lists about a million clones, 60% to 85% occurring once. Specimen: memory CD4+ T cells sorted from blood. The receptors derive from a man aged 18 to 30 in good health. Both conserved end residues are part of each CDR3. Each record gives: clone size, V gene, J gene, D gene, CDR3 protein, CDR3 DNA. The D gene is left open where the match is weak. Rows give clone size only sometimes, using once, few, many, or a class for an expanded clone.

NA	TRBV14	TRBJ2-5	NA	CASSQLGEETQYF	TGTGCCAGCAGCCAACTGGGGGAAGAGACCCAGTACTTC
few	TRBV28	TRBJ2-1	TRBD2	CASSQAGGSHNEQFF	TGTGCCAGCAGTCAAGCGGGGGGTTCGCACAATGAGCAGTTCTTC
NA	TRBV19	TRBJ2-5	NA	CASSIAGPALETQYF	TGTGCCAGTAGTATAGCAGGACCCGCCTTAGAGACCCAGTACTTC
NA	TRBV20-1	TRBJ1-2	NA	CSARRHYGYTF	TGCAGTGCTAGAAGGCACTATGGCTACACCTTC
NA	TRBV10-2	TRBJ2-7	NA	CASSEGGSYYEQYF	TGCGCCAGCAGTGAGGGGGGTTCCTACTACGAGCAGTACTTC
NA	TRBV5-6	TRBJ2-3	NA	CASSLPGGVAQYF	TGTGCCAGCAGCTTACCCGGAGGAGTTGCGCAGTATTTT
NA	TRBV25-1	TRBJ1-3	TRBD1	CASSANPGQGASGNTIYF	TGTGCCAGCAGTGCGAATCCGGGACAGGGGGCTAGTGGAAACACCATATATTTT
NA	TRBV5-4	TRBJ2-3	NA	CASSLGGASTDTQYF	TGTGCCAGCAGCTTGGGGGGGGCCTCCACAGATACGCAGTATTTT
many	TRBV7-8	TRBJ2-5	TRBD2	CASSPGGTSGQETQYF	TGTGCCAGCAGCCCGGGGGGGACTTCAGGACAAGAGACCCAGTACTTC
NA	TRBV20-1	TRBJ1-4	NA	CSAPRNEKLFF	TGCAGTGCCCCAAGGAATGAAAAACTGTTTTTT
NA	TRBV30	TRBJ2-3	TRBD1	CAMGQGSFRQYF	TGTGCTATGGGACAGGGAAGTTTTAGGCAGTATTTT
NA	TRBV6-5	TRBJ2-5	NA	CASSSRETQYF	TGTGCCAGCAGTTCACGGGAGACCCAGTACTTC
NA	TRBV7-9	TRBJ1-2	TRBD1	CASDWTGDKVYGYTF	TGTGCCAGCGACTGGACAGGGGATAAAGTCTATGGCTACACCTTC
NA	TRBV18	TRBJ2-3	NA	CASSPSADTQYF	TGTGCCAGCTCACCAAGCGCAGATACGCAGTATTTT
NA	TRBV5-1	TRBJ1-1	TRBD1	CASSNPGQRNTEAFF	TGCGCCAGCAGCAACCCGGGACAGAGGAACACTGAAGCTTTCTTT
NA	TRBV7-9	TRBJ1-5	NA	CASSQGFSQPQHF	TGTGCCAGCAGCCAGGGTTTTAGTCAGCCCCAGCATTTT
NA	TRBV6-5	TRBJ1-1	NA	CASSYAPNTEAFF	TGTGCCAGCAGTTACGCTCCTAACACTGAAGCTTTCTTT
NA	TRBV15	TRBJ2-3	NA	CATSPQASVGTDTQYF	TGTGCCACCAGTCCTCAGGCTAGCGTTGGTACAGATACGCAGTATTTT
once	TRBV30	TRBJ1-3	NA	CAWSGKSGNTIYF	TGTGCCTGGAGTGGGAAGAGTGGAAACACCATATATTTT
few	TRBV7-9	TRBJ2-1	NA	CASSPWTGDRDEQFF	TGTGCCAGCAGCCCCTGGACTGGAGATCGGGATGAGCAGTTCTTC
NA	TRBV9	TRBJ1-1	NA	CASSVDGTTEAFF	TGTGCCAGCAGCGTTGATGGGACCACTGAAGCTTTCTTT
NA	TRBV30	TRBJ1-2	NA	CAWSPGNYGYTF	TGTGCCTGGAGTCCAGGGAACTATGGCTACACCTTC
many	TRBV11-2	TRBJ1-6	NA	CASSLEYSPLHF	TGTGCCAGCAGCTTAGAGTATTCACCCCTCCACTTT
NA	TRBV10-3	TRBJ1-5	NA	CAIRGGGNQPQHF	TGTGCCATCAGGGGTGGGGGCAATCAGCCCCAGCATTTT
NA	TRBV7-8	TRBJ2-1	TRBD1	CASSLDRAYNEQFF	TGTGCCAGCAGCTTGGACAGGGCATACAATGAGCAGTTCTTC
NA	TRBV7-2	TRBJ1-6	NA	CASSLGRYPPPLHF	TGTGCCAGTAGCTTAGGCAGGTATCCGCCACCCCTCCACTTT
NA	TRBV14	TRBJ1-6	TRBD1	CASSQDRQGNSPLHF	TGTGCCAGCAGCCAAGACCGACAGGGTAATTCACCCCTCCACTTT
NA	TRBV30	TRBJ1-1	NA	CAWRGQKNTEAFF	TGTGCCTGGAGAGGACAGAAGAACACTGAAGCTTTCTTT
few	TRBV7-9	TRBJ2-7	NA	CASSLGVYEQYF	TGTGCCAGCAGCTTAGGAGTTTACGAGCAGTACTTC
NA	TRBV6-5	TRBJ2-3	TRBD1	CASSYQGADTQYF	TGTGCCAGCAGTTACCAGGGGGCAGATACGCAGTATTTT
NA	TRBV5-6	TRBJ2-2	TRBD1	CASSGGTGPNTGELFF	TGTGCCAGCAGCGGCGGGACAGGGCCGAACACCGGGGAGCTGTTTTTT
once	TRBV10-1	TRBJ2-5	NA	CASKKEELEETQYF	TGCGCCAGTAAAAAGGAGGAATTAGAAGAGACCCAGTACTTC
NA	TRBV2	TRBJ1-6	NA	CASSESRGGSPLHF	TGTGCCAGCAGTGAATCAAGGGGAGGGTCACCCCTCCACTTT
NA	TRBV4-1	TRBJ2-1	TRBD2	CASSQEGRGVSYNEQFF	TGCGCCAGCAGCCAAGAGGGGCGGGGGGTCTCCTACAATGAGCAGTTCTTC
NA	TRBV6-6	TRBJ2-5	TRBD1	CASSYQRTGQETQYF	TGTGCCAGCAGTTACCAGAGGACAGGGCAAGAGACCCAGTACTTC
NA	TRBV6-5	TRBJ2-7	NA	CASSKSGHTYEQYF	TGTGCCAGCAGTAAATCGGGACATACCTACGAGCAGTACTTC
NA	TRBV6-5	TRBJ1-2	NA	CASSAPGARGYTF	TGTGCCAGCAGTGCCCCAGGGGCGAGAGGCTACACCTTC